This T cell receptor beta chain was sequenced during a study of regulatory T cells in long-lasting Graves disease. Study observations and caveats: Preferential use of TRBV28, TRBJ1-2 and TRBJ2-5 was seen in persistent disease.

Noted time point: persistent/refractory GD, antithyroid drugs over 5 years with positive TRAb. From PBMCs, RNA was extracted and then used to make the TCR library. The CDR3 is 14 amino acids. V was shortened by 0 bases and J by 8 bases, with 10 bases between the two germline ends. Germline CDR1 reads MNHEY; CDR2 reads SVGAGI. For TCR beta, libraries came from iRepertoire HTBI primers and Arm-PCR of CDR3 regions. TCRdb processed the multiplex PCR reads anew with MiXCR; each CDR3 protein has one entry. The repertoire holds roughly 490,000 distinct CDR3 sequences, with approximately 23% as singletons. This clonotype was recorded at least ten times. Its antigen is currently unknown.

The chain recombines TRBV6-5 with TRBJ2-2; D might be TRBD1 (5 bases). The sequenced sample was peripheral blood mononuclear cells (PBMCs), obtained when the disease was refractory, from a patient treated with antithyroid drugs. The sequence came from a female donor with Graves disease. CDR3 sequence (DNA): TGTGCCAGCAGTTACTCGAACAGGCGTGGGGAGCTGTTTTTT. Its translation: CASSYSNRRGELFF.